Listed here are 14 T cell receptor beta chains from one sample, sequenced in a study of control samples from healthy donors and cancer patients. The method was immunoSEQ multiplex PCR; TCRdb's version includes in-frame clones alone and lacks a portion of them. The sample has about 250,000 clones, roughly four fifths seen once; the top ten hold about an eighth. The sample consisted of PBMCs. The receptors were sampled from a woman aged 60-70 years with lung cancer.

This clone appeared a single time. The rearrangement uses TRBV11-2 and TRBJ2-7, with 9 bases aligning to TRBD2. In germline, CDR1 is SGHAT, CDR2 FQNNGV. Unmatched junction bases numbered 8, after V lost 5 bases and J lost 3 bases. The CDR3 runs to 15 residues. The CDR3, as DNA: TGTGCCAGCAGCAAGACTAGCGGAGCGCTCTACGAGCAGTACTTC. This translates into CASSKTSGALYEQYF.

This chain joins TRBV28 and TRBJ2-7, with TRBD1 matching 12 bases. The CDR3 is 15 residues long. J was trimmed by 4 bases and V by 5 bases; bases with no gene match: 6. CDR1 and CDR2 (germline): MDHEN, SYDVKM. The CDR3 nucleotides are TGTGCCAGCAGTCCCCCGGGACAGGGGGCTTACGAGCAGTACTTC. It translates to CASSPPGQGAYEQYF.

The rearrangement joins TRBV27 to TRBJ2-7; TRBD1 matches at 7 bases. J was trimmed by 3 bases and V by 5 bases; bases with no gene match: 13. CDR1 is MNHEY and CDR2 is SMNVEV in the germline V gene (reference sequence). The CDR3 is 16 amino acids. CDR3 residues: CASSTHYRGFDYEQYF. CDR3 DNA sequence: TGTGCCAGCAGTACTCATTACAGGGGATTTGACTACGAGCAGTACTTC.

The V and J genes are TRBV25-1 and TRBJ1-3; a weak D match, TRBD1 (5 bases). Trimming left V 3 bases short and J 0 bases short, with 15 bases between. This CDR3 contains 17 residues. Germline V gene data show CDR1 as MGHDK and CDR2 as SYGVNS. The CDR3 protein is CASSDHKGPSSGNTIYF. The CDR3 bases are TGTGCCAGCAGTGATCATAAGGGGCCATCCTCTGGAAACACCATATATTTT.

Here the CDR3 reads CASSVPPGTGGYYGYTF. In nucleotides, the CDR3 is TGTGCCAGCAGCGTGCCTCCCGGGACAGGGGGTTACTATGGCTACACCTTC. The genes are TRBV5-8 and TRBJ1-2; 11 positions agree with TRBD1. With V trimmed by 4 bases and J by 3 bases, 11 bases remained unmatched. CDR1 and CDR2 (germline): SGHTS, YDEGEE. The CDR3 runs 17 residues.

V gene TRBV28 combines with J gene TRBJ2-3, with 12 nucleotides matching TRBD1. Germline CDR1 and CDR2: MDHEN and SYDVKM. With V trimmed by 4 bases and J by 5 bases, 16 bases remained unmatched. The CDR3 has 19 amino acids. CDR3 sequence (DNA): TGTGCCAGCAGTTCGGCGGGACAGGGGGCCGTAAGCCCCCTAGATACGCAGTATTTT. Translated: CASSSAGQGAVSPLDTQYF.

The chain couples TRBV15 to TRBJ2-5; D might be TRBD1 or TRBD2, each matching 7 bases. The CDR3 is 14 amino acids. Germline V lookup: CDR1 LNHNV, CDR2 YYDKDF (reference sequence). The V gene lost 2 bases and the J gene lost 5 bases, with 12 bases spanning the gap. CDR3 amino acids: CATSRQGGSETQYF. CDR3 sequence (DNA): TGTGCCACCAGCAGACAGGGGGGGTCGGAGACCCAGTACTTC.

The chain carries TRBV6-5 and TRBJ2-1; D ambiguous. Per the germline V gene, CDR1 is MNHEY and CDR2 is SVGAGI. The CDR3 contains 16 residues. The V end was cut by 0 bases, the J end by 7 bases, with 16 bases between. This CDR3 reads CASSYSTLSRTNEQFF. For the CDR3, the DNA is TGTGCCAGCAGTTACTCGACTCTTAGCAGGACGAATGAGCAGTTCTTC.

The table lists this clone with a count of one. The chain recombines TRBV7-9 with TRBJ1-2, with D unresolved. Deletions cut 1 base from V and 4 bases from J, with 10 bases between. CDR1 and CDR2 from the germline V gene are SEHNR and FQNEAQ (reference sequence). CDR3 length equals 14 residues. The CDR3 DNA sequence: TGTGCCAGCAGCTTAGGGGCAGATCCCTATGGCTACACCTTC. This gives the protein CASSLGADPYGYTF. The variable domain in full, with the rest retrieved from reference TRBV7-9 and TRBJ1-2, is DTGVSQNPRHKITKRGQNVTFRCDPISEHNRLYWYRQTLGQGPEFLTYFQNEAQLEKSRLLSDRFSAERPKGSFSTLEIQRTEQGDSAMYLCASSLGADPYGYTFGSGTRLTVV.

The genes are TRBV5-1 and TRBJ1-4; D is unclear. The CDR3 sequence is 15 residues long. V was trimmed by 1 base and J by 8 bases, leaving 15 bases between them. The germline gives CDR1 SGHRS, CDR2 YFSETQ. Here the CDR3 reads CASSLSGYQGEKLFF. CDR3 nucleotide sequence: TGCGCCAGCAGCTTGTCGGGCTATCAAGGGGAAAAACTGTTTTTT.

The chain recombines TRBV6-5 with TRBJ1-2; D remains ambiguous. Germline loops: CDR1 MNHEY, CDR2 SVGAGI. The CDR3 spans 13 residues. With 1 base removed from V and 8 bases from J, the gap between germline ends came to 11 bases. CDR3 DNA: TGTGCCAGCAGTTACTGGGCGGAAGGGGGCTACACCTTC. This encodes CASSYWAEGGYTF.

This CDR3 is CASSRGFGSPLHF. The CDR3 bases are TGTGCCAGCAGCAGAGGGTTTGGTTCACCCCTCCACTTT. This chain uses TRBV3-1 (or the pseudogene TRBV3-2) with TRBJ1-6; D is uncertain. The CDR3 spans 13 residues. V was cut by 5 bases and J by 9 bases, with 11 bases left in between. CDR1 LGHDT and CDR2 YNNKEL come from the germline V gene (reference sequence).

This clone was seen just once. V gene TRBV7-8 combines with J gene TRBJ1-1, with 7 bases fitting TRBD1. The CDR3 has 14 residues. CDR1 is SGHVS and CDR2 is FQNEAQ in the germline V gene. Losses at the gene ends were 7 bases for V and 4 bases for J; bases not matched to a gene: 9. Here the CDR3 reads CASTSDRAGTEAFF. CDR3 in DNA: TGTGCCAGCACAAGTGACAGGGCGGGCACTGAAGCTTTCTTT.

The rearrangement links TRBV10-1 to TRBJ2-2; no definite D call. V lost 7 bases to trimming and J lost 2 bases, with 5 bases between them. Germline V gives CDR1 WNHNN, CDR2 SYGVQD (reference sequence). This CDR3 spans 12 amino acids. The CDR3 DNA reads TGCGCCAGCATACCAAACACCGGGGAGCTGTTTTTT. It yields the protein CASIPNTGELFF.